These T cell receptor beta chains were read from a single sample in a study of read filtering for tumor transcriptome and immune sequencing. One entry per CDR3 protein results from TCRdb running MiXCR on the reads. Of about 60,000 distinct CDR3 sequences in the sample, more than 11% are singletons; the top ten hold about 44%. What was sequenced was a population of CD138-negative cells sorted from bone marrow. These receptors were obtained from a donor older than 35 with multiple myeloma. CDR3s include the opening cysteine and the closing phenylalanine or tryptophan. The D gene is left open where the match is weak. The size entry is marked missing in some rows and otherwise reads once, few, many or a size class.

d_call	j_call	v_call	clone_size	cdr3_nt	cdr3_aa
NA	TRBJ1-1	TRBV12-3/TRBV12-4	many	TGTGCCAGCAGTCCCCGTCCGCGGGGATTGGGCACTGAAGCTTTCTTT	CASSPRPRGLGTEAFF
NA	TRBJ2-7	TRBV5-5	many	TGTGCCAGCAGCTTGGCGGGACGGCCAACCTACGAGCAGTACTTC	CASSLAGRPTYEQYF
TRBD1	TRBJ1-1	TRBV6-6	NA	TGTGCCAGCAGAACGGGACAGGGCACTGAAGCTTTCTTT	CASRTGQGTEAFF
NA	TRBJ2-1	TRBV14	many	TGTGCCAGCAGCCAAGTTGGCTACAATGAGCAGTTCTTC	CASSQVGYNEQFF
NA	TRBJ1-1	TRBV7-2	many	TGTGCCAGCAGAACGAGGGGCGCAGTTACTGAAGCTTTCTTT	CASRTRGAVTEAFF
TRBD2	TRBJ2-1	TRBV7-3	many	TGTGCCAGCAGCTTAATGATCGCGGGAGGGCCTAATGAGCAGTTCTTC	CASSLMIAGGPNEQFF
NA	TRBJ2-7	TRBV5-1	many	TGCGCCAGCGGAAGTGGGCCCGAGCAGTACTTC	CASGSGPEQYF
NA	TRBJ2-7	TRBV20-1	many	TGCAGTGCCCCTTTTGCAGGGGCCAACGAGCAGTACTTC	CSAPFAGANEQYF
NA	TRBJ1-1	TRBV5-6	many	TGTGCCAGCAGCCCATTACAGGGAGTGAACACTGAAGCTTTCTTT	CASSPLQGVNTEAFF
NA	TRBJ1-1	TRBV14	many	TGTGCCAGCACCCTGTCCGTCCTCACTGAAGCTTTCTTT	CASTLSVLTEAFF
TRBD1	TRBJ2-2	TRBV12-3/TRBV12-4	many	TGTGCCAGCAGTTCCTGGACAGGGGAGGGCACCGGGGAGCTGTTTTTT	CASSSWTGEGTGELFF
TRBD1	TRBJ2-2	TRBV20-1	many	TGCAGTGCCCGGGCGGCACAGGGGATTTTTCCCGGGGAGCTGTTTTTT	CSARAAQGIFPGELFF
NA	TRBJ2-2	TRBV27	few	TGTGCCAGCAGTTTTGGGGTGGACACCGGGGAGCTGTTTTTT	CASSFGVDTGELFF
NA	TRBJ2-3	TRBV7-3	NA	TGTGCCAGCAGCTTATCCCACCACCCCACAGATACGCAGTATTTT	CASSLSHHPTDTQYF
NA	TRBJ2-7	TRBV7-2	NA	TGTGCCAGCAGCTTAGTCCGAGGCTACGAGCAGTACTTC	CASSLVRGYEQYF
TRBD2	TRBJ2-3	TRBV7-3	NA	TGTGCCAGCAGCTTACTAGACTTCGGACTAGCGGGAGCAACAGATACGCAGTATTTT	CASSLLDFGLAGATDTQYF
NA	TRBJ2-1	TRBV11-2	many	TGTGCCAGCAGCTTAGGGTCTATCGGAATGGATGAGCAGTTCTTC	CASSLGSIGMDEQFF
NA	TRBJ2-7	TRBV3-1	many	TGTGCCAGCAGGAATTCCGGGACAAACTCCTACGAGCAGTACTTC	CASRNSGTNSYEQYF
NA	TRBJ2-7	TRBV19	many	TGTGCCAGTAGTATATCTTGGAGCGGAACGCCCTACGAGCAGTACTTC	CASSISWSGTPYEQYF
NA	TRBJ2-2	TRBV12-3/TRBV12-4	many	TGTGCCAGCAGTTTTCGGGTGACCGGGGAGCTGTTTTTT	CASSFRVTGELFF
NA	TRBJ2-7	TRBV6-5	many	TGTGCCAGCAGTTACGGGGGATACGGTGCCTACGAGCAGTACTTC	CASSYGGYGAYEQYF
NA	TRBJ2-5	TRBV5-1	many	TGCGCCAGCAGCTTGGCGACTAGTCCGGAGACCCAGTACTTC	CASSLATSPETQYF